One and the same sample provided the 4 T cell receptor beta chains below, sequenced in a study of glioma-infiltrating T cells after dendritic cell vaccination. Only in-frame clones appear in the TCRdb table, and some are missing; sequencing was by immunoSEQ multiplex PCR. The sample holds approximately 99,000 clones; approximately 80% are singletons and the top ten take 5.4%. Stated time point: after dendritic cell vaccination, including at tumor progression/relapse. The material was blood, obtained after dendritic cell vaccination. These receptor sequences come from a human donor with glioblastoma.

The genes are TRBV6-1 and TRBJ1-6, with a weak D call TRBD1 (6 bases). V was trimmed by 4 bases and J by 10 bases, leaving 17 bases between them. Looked up from germline, CDR1 is MNHNS and CDR2 is SASEGT. The CDR3 runs 15 residues. CDR3 sequence (DNA): TGTGCCAGCAGTGTCGAATCAGGGGTTCGCTCACCCCTCCACTTT. Its translation: CASSVESGVRSPLHF.

The CDR3 spells CASSEAGRRPYEQYF. In DNA, the CDR3 is TGTGCCAGCAGTGAAGCAGGGAGACGACCTTACGAGCAGTACTTC. The J gene is TRBJ2-7, the V gene TRBV2; D is perhaps TRBD2 (5 bases). The CDR3 has 15 residues. Germline CDR1 is SNHLY and CDR2 is FYNNEI. V gave up 0 bases and J gave up 4 bases, with 13 bases separating them.

This rearrangement joins TRBV5-1 to TRBJ1-4; a weak D match, TRBD1 (5 bases). CDR3 size: 16 residues. Germline lookup yields CDR1 SGHRS and CDR2 YFSETQ. Trimming cost V 1 base and J 2 bases, with 12 bases left between them. The CDR3 DNA follows: TGCGCCAGCAGCTTGTTGTCGGGGGGTACTAATGAAAAACTGTTTTTT. It encodes CASSLLSGGTNEKLFF. Looking up the rest from reference TRBV5-1 and TRBJ1-4 gives the full variable domain: KAGVTQTPRYLIKTRGQQVTLSCSPISGHRSVSWYQQTPGQGLQFLFEYFSETQRNKGNFPGRFSGRQFSNSRSEMNVSTLELGDSALYLCASSLLSGGTNEKLFFGSGTQLSVL.

Points on this clone: Other DNA sequences from this sample encode an identical CDR3 as well. The gene calls are TRBV2 and TRBJ2-1; D is ambiguous. The CDR3 is 13 residues long. The V gene's germline CDR1 is SNHLY and CDR2 FYNNEI. The V and J ends lost 3 bases and 4 bases respectively, with 7 bases between them. CDR3 protein: CASSDGEYNEQFF. CDR3 DNA: TGTGCCAGCAGTGATGGAGAGTACAATGAGCAGTTCTTC.